This T cell receptor beta chain appears in the sequencing data of a study of shared clonotypes between healthy human individuals. Trimming left V 4 bases short and J 4 bases short, with 16 bases between. Per germline, CDR1 MGHRA and CDR2 YSYEKL. The CDR3 runs to 15 residues. The data were produced by immunoSEQ multiplex PCR, yet TCRdb's version contains in-frame clones alone and is incomplete. The table records around 2,000,000 clones, about 95% of them present only once. Naive CD8 cells comprised CD45RO-negative, CCR7-positively selected cells, excluding terminally differentiated effector memory CD45RA+ cells.

Sequencing input: naive CD8+ T cells sorted from blood. The chain combines TRBV4-1 with TRBJ1-1, with a weak D call TRBD1 (5 bases). This TCR came from a man between 18 and 29 years old in good health. The CDR3 region has the DNA TGCGCCAGCAGCCCACAGGCCGGGTTAAGCACTGAAGCTTTCTTT. Translating gives CASSPQAGLSTEAFF.